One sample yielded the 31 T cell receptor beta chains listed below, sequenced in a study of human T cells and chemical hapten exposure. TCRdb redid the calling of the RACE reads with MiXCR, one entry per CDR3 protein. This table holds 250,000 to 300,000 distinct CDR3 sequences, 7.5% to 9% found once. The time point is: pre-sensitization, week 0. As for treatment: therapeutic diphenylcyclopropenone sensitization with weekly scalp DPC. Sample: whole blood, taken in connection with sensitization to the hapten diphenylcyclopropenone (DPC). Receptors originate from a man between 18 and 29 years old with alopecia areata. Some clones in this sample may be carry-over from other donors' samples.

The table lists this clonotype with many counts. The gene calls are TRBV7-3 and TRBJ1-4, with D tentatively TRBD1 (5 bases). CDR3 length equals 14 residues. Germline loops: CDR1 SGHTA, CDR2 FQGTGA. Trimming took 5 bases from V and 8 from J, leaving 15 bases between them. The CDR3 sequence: CASSRTTGPEKLFF. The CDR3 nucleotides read TGTGCCAGCAGCAGAACTACAGGTCCAGAAAAACTGTTTTTT.

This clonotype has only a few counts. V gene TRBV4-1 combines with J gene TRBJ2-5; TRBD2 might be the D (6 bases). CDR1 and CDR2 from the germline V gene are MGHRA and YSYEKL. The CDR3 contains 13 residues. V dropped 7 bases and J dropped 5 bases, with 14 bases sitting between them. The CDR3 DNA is TGCGCCAGCACTAGGAGGGCGGGGGAGACCCAGTACTTC. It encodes CASTRRAGETQYF.

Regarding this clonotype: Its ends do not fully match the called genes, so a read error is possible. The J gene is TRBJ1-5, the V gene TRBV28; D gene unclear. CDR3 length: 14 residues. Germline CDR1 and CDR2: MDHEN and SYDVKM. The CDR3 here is CASSLYVSNQPEHF. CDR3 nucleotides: TGTGCCAGCAGTTTATACGTTAGCAATCAGCCCGAGCATTTT.

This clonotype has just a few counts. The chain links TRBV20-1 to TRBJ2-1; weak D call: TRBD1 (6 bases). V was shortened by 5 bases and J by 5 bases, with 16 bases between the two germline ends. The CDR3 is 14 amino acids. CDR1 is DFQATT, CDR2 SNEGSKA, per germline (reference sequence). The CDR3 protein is CSAYLRTVNNEQFF. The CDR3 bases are TGCAGTGCTTACTTGAGGACAGTAAACAATGAGCAGTTCTTC.

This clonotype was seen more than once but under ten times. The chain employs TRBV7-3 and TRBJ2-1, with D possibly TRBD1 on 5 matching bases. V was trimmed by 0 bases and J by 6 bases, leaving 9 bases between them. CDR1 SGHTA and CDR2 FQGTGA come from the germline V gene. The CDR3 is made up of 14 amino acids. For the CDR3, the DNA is TGTGCCAGCAGCTTAACCAGGGCCCCCAATGAGCAGTTCTTC. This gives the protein CASSLTRAPNEQFF. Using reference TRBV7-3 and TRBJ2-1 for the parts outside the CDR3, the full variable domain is GAGVSQTPSNKVTEKGKYVELRCDPISGHTALYWYRQSLGQGPEFLIYFQGTGAADDSGLPNDRFFAVRPEGSVSTLKIQRTERGDSAVYLCASSLTRAPNEQFFGPGTRLTVL.

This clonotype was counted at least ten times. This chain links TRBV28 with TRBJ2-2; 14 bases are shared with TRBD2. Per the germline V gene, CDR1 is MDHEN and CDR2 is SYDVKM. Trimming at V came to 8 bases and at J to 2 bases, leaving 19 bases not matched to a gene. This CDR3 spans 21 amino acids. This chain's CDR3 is CASSGGPAGTSGGSNTGELFF. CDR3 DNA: TGTGCCAGCTCCGGGGGCCCGGCCGGGACTAGCGGGGGCTCTAACACCGGGGAGCTGTTTTTT.

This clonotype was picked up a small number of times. The CDR3 protein is CASSFQGSGYEQYF. Written as DNA, the CDR3 is TGTGCCAGCAGCTTTCAGGGGAGCGGATACGAGCAGTACTTC. This chain uses TRBV7-9 with TRBJ2-7, with a weak D call TRBD1 (6 bases). Trimming pared 3 bases from V and 4 bases from J, leaving 13 bases between. The CDR3 loop spans 14 amino acids. Germline V CDR1 and CDR2: SEHNR, FQNEAQ (reference sequence). The full variable domain, its missing parts supplied by reference TRBV7-9 and TRBJ2-7, is DTGVSQNPRHKITKRGQNVTFRCDPISEHNRLYWYRQTLGQGPEFLTYFQNEAQLEKSRLLSDRFSAERPKGSFSTLEIQRTEQGDSAMYLCASSFQGSGYEQYFGPGTRLTVT.

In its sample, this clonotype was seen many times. The CDR3 reads CATSGGRAEAFF. The CDR3 DNA sequence: TGTGCCACGAGCGGGGGGAGGGCTGAAGCTTTCTTT. This rearrangement joins TRBV12-3 or TRBV12-4 to TRBJ1-1, with a weak D call TRBD1 (5 bases). The CDR3 runs 12 residues. V was cut by 10 bases and J by 6 bases, with 15 bases left in between.

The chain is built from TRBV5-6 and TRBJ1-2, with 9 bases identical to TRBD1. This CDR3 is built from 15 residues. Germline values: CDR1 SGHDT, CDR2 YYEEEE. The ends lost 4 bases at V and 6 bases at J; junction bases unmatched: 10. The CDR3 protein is CASSGPGQGGDGYTF. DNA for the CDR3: TGTGCCAGCAGCGGACCGGGACAGGGCGGCGATGGCTACACCTTC.

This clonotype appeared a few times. Here the CDR3 DNA reads TGTGCCAGCAGCCAACACAGCGTCCTGACTTTC. It encodes CASSQHSVLTF. The chain combines TRBV11-3 with TRBJ2-6; D is ambiguous. CDR1 is SGHNT and CDR2 is YENEEA in the germline V gene. This CDR3 comprises 11 residues. V shed 5 bases and J shed 12 bases, with 8 bases lying between them. Full variable domain (rest looked up from reference TRBV11-3 and TRBJ2-6): EAGVVQSPRYKIIEKKQPVAFWCNPISGHNTLYWYLQNLGQGPELLIRYENEEAVDDSQLPKDRFSAERLKGVDSTLKIQPAELGDSAVYLCASSQHSVLTFGAGSRLTVL.

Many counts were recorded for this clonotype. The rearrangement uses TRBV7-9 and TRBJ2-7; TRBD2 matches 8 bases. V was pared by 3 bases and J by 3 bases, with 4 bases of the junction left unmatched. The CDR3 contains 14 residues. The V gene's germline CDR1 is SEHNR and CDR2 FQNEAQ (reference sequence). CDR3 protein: CASSLRGGFYEQYF. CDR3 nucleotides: TGTGCCAGCAGCTTGCGCGGGGGGTTCTACGAGCAGTACTTC. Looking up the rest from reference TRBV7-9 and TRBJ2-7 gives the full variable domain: DTGVSQNPRHKITKRGQNVTFRCDPISEHNRLYWYRQTLGQGPEFLTYFQNEAQLEKSRLLSDRFSAERPKGSFSTLEIQRTEQGDSAMYLCASSLRGGFYEQYFGPGTRLTVT.

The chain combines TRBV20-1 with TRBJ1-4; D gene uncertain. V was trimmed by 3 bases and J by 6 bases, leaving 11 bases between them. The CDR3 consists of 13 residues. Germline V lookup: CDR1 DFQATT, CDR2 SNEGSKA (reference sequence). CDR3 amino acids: CSASPLGDEKLFF. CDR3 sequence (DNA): TGCAGTGCTAGTCCCCTCGGCGATGAAAAACTGTTTTTT.

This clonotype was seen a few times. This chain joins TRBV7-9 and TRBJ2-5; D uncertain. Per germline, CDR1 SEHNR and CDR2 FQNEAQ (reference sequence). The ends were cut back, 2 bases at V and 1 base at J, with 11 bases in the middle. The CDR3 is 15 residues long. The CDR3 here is CASSLITWGQETQYF. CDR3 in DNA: TGTGCCAGCAGCTTAATAACTTGGGGCCAAGAGACCCAGTACTTC.

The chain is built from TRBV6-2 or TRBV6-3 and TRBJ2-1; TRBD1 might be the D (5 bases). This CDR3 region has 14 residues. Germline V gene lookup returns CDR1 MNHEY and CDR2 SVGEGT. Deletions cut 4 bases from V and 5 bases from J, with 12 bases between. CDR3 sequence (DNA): TGTGCCAGCAGTTGGGCCCAGGACAACAATGAGCAGTTCTTC. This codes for CASSWAQDNNEQFF.

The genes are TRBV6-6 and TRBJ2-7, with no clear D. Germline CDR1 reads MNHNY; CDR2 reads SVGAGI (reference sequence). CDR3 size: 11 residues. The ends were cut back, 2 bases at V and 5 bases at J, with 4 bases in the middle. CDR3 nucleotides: TGTGCCAGCAGTTACGATAACGAGCAGTACTTC. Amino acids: CASSYDNEQYF.

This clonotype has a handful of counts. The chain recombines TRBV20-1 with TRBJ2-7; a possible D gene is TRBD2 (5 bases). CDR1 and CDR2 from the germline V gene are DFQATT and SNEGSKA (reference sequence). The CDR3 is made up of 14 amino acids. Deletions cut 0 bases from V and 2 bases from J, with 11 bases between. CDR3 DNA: TGCAGTGCTAGAGAATTGCAACTAGCCTACGAGCAGTACTTC. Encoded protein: CSARELQLAYEQYF.

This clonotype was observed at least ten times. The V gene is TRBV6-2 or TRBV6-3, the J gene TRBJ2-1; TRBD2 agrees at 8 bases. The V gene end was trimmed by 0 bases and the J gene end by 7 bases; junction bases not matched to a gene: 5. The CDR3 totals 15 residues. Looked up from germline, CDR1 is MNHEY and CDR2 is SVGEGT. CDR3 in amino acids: CASSYSIGGANEQFF. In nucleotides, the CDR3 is TGTGCCAGCAGTTACTCCATCGGGGGGGCGAATGAGCAGTTCTTC.

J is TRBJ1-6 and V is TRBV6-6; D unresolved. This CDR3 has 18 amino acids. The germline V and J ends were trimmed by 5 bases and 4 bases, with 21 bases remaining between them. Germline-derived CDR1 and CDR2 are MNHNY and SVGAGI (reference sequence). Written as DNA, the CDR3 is TGTGCCAGCAGTCCAACCTCCTACGGCAGTTCATATAATTCACCCCTCCACTTT. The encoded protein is CASSPTSYGSSYNSPLHF.

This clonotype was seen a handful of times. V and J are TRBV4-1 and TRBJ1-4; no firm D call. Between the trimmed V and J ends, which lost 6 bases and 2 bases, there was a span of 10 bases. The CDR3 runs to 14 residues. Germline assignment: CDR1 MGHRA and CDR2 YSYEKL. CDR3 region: CASRTPATNEKLFF. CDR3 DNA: TGCGCCAGCAGGACGCCGGCGACTAATGAAAAACTGTTTTTT.

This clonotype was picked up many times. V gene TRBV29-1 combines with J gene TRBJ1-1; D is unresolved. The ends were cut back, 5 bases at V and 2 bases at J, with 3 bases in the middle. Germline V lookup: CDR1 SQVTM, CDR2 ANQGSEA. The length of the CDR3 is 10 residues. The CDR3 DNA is TGCAGCGTTCACAACACTGAAGCTTTCTTT. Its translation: CSVHNTEAFF.

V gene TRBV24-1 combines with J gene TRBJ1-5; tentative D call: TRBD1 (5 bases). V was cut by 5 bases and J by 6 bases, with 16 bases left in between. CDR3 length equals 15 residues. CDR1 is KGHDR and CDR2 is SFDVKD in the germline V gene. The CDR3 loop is CATSASGRDTQPQHF. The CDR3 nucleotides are TGTGCCACCAGTGCGTCAGGGAGAGATACTCAGCCCCAGCATTTT.

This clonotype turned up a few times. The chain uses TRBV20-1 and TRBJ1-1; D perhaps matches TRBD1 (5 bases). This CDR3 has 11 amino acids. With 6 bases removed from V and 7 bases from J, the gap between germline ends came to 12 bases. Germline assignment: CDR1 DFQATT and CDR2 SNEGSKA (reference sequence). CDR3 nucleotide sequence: TGCAGTGCCGTGGACACCCATGAAGCTTTCTTT. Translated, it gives CSAVDTHEAFF.

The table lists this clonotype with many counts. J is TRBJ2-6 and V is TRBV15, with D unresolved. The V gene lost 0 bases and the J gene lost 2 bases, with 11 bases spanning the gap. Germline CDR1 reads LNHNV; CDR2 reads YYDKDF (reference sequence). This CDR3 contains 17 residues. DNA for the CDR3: TGTGCCACCAGCAGAGATCTTCGAGTACCTGGGGCCAACGTCCTGACTTTC. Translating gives CATSRDLRVPGANVLTF.

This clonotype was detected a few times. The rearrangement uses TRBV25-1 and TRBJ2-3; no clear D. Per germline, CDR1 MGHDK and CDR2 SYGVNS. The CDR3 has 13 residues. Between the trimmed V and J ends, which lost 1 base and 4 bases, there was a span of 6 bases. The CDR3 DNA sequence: TGTGCCAGCAGTGAATTGGCGGCAGATACGCAGTATTTT. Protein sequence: CASSELAADTQYF.

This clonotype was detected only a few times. The CDR3 DNA follows: TGCGCCAGCAGGGAGACAGCGAACACTGAAGCTTTCTTT. Protein sequence: CASRETANTEAFF. This chain joins TRBV5-1 and TRBJ1-1; possible D gene TRBD1, 5 bases. Germline-derived CDR1 and CDR2 are SGHRS and YFSETQ. Trimming took off 5 bases at V and 1 base at J, with 9 bases between the two ends. This CDR3 has 13 amino acids.

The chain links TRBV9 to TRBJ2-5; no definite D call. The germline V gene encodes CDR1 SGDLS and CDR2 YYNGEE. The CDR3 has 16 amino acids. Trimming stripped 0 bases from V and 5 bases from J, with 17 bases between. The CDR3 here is CASSVGHKDGSETQYF. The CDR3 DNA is TGTGCCAGCAGCGTAGGACACAAGGACGGATCTGAGACCCAGTACTTC.

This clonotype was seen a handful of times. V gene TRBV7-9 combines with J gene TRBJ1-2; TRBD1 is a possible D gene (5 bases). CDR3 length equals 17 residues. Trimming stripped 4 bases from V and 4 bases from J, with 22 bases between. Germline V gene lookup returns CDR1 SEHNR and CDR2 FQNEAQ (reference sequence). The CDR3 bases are TGTGCCAGCAGCTCCCCGGGACTAGGGGACGGAATCTATGGCTACACCTTC. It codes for CASSSPGLGDGIYGYTF. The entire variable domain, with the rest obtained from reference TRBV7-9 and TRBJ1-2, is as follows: DTGVSQNPRHKITKRGQNVTFRCDPISEHNRLYWYRQTLGQGPEFLTYFQNEAQLEKSRLLSDRFSAERPKGSFSTLEIQRTEQGDSAMYLCASSSPGLGDGIYGYTFGSGTRLTVV.

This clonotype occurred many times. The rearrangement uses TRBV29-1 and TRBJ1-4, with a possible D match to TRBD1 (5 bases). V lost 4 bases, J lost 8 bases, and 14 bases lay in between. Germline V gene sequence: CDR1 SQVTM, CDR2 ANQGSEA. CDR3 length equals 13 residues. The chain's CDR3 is CSVGEGFQEKLFF. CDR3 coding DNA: TGCAGCGTTGGGGAGGGGTTCCAGGAAAAACTGTTTTTT.

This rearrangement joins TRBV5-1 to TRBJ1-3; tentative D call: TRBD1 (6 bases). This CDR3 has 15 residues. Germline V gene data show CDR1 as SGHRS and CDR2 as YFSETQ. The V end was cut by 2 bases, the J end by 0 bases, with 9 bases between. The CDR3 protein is CASSFEGGSGNTIYF. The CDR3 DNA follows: TGCGCCAGCAGCTTCGAGGGGGGCTCTGGAAACACCATATATTTT.

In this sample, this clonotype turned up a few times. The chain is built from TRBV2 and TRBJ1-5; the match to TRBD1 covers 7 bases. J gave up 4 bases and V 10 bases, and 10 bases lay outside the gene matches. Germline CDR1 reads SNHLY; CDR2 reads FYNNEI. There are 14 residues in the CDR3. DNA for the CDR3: TGTGCCACCCGCCCCAGGGGGGTGAATCAGCCCCAGCATTTT. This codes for CATRPRGVNQPQHF.

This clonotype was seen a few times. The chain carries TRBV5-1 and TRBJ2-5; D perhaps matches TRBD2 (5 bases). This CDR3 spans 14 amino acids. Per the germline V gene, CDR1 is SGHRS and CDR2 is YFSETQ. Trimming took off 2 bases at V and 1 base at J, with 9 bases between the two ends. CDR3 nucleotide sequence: TGCGCCAGCAGCTTCACACTAGGCCAAGAGACCCAGTACTTC. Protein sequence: CASSFTLGQETQYF.